This T cell receptor (beta chain) was found in a study of neurological immune-mediated disorders. General study points: The absence of shared CDR3 amino acid sequences among expanded clones across subjects suggests private repertoires in all groups. The most TCR clonal expansion was seen in HTLV-1-associated myelopathy, and the least was seen in multiple sclerosis, which fell below healthy controls.

Germline V gene lookup returns CDR1 DFQATT and CDR2 SNEGSKA (reference sequence). The CDR3 is 14 residues long. Germline trimming cut 2 bases from V and 11 bases from J; bases unmatched to any gene: 8. The study built sorted libraries from 1 million CD4+ or CD8+ T cells. This clonotype was found a few times. The antigen is unknown. By 5'RACE with 10-nucleotide random UMIs, the cDNA was made. In TCRdb, the 5' RACE reads were re-called with MiXCR into one record per CDR3 protein. This table has roughly 18,000 distinct CDR3 sequences, approximately 15% appearing once. Sequences were obtained from CD4+ T cells from blood. This chain uses TRBV20-1 with TRBJ2-3; 12 positions match TRBD2. The TCR sequence derives from a woman aged 60-70 years with HTLV-1-associated myelopathy (HAM/TSP). CDR3 nucleotide sequence: TGCAGTGCTAGACCTAGCGGGAGGGCTAATGAGCAGTATTTT. This codes for CSARPSGRANEQYF.